The 27 T cell receptor beta chains in this list originate from one sample, sequenced in a study of blood T cell repertoires in COVID-19. Repertoires were generated with immunoSEQ multiplex PCR, while TCRdb's copy carries only in-frame clones and drops some. In the table there are fewer than 400,000 clones, approximately 87% of which are singletons. Sequencing was carried out using PBMCs or T cells enriched from blood (not recorded which). These receptors originate from a woman aged 50 to 60 who had recovered from COVID-19.

The chain is built from TRBV7-9 and TRBJ2-2; D ambiguous. The CDR3 has 17 residues. Germline loops: CDR1 SEHNR, CDR2 FQNEAQ (reference sequence). V lost 6 bases and J 3 bases, leaving 20 bases between the germline ends. CDR3 sequence (DNA): TGTGCCAGCAGTCGCCCCGCCTTAGCCTTTGACACCGGGGAGCTGTTTTTT. Amino acids: CASSRPALAFDTGELFF.

This chain joins TRBV6-1 and TRBJ1-6; no clear D gene. Per germline, CDR1 MNHNS and CDR2 SASEGT. The CDR3 loop spans 16 amino acids. The ends were cut back, 4 bases at V and 0 bases at J, with 10 bases in the middle. The CDR3 coding sequence is TGTGCCAGCAGTGGTACCGAGAGCTCCTATAATTCACCCCTCCACTTT. This codes for CASSGTESSYNSPLHF.

This clone appeared a few times. The chain joins TRBV11-2 to TRBJ1-1, with D perhaps matching TRBD1 (6 bases). This CDR3 comprises 14 residues. Trimming took off 6 bases at V and 0 bases at J, with 11 bases between the two ends. Germline CDR1 reads SGHAT; CDR2 reads FQNNGV. The CDR3 here is CASRFGQLNTEAFF. The DNA for the CDR3 is TGTGCCAGCAGGTTCGGACAGTTGAACACTGAAGCTTTCTTT.

The V call is TRBV19, the J call TRBJ1-3; 7 nucleotides agree with TRBD1. The ends lost 3 bases at V and 3 bases at J; junction bases unmatched: 8. Germline CDR1 is LNHDA and CDR2 is SQIVND (reference sequence). This CDR3 comprises 16 residues. CDR3 region: CASSMATGTVGNTIYF. The CDR3 DNA follows: TGTGCCAGTAGTATGGCGACCGGGACAGTTGGAAACACCATATATTTT.

The V gene is TRBV13, the J gene TRBJ2-5, with TRBD2 matching over 7 bases. From germline, CDR1 is PRHDT and CDR2 FYEKMQ (reference sequence). V lost 0 bases to trimming and J lost 5 bases; unmatched junction nucleotides: 6. This CDR3 has 15 residues. CDR3 sequence: CASSLGLGGGETQYF. The CDR3 DNA is TGTGCCAGCAGCTTAGGCCTCGGGGGAGGGGAGACCCAGTACTTC.

The rearrangement joins TRBV2 to TRBJ2-1; 7 nucleotides agree with TRBD2. V shed 7 bases, J shed 0 bases, and the junction held 6 bases outside the gene matches. Per the germline V gene, CDR1 is SNHLY and CDR2 is FYNNEI. The CDR3 loop spans 15 amino acids. The CDR3 region is CASTAGVNSYNEQFF. The CDR3 DNA reads TGTGCCAGCACCGCGGGGGTTAACTCCTACAATGAGCAGTTCTTC. Full variable domain (missing parts from reference TRBV2 and TRBJ2-1): EPEVTQTPSHQVTQMGQEVILRCVPISNHLYFYWYRQILGQKVEFLVSFYNNEISEKSEIFDDQFSVERPDGSNFTLKIRSTKLEDSAMYFCASTAGVNSYNEQFFGPGTRLTVL.

The rearrangement links TRBV5-5 to TRBJ1-1; D is uncertain. Trimming cost V 0 bases and J 1 base, with 4 bases left between them. CDR3 length equals 13 residues. Per germline, CDR1 SGHKS and CDR2 YYEKEE (reference sequence). The CDR3 DNA reads as TGTGCCAGCAGCTTGGGGCCGAACACTGAAGCTTTCTTT. Encoded protein: CASSLGPNTEAFF. Together with reference TRBV5-5 and TRBJ1-1, the CDR3 gives the full variable domain: DAGVTQSPTHLIKTRGQQVTLRCSPISGHKSVSWYQQVLGQGPQFIFQYYEKEERGRGNFPDRFSARQFPNYSSELNVNALLLGDSALYLCASSLGPNTEAFFGQGTRLTVV.

The CDR3 nucleotides read TGTGCCAGCAGCTTAGTGGGCAATAACCCGGTCGAGCAGTATTTT. It encodes CASSLVGNNPVEQYF. The chain recombines TRBV11-3 with TRBJ2-3; no clear D gene. Trimming cost V 1 base and J 11 bases, with 19 bases left between them. CDR1 is SGHNT and CDR2 is YENEEA in the germline V gene. The CDR3 contains 15 residues.

The chain is built from TRBV28 and TRBJ1-5; D is ambiguous. V lost 4 bases and J lost 1, with 11 bases in between. Germline-derived CDR1 and CDR2 are MDHEN and SYDVKM. The CDR3 spans 15 residues. The CDR3 coding sequence is TGTGCCAGCAGTTCAGCGGGTTTCAGCAATCAGCCCCAGCATTTT. This encodes CASSSAGFSNQPQHF.

J is TRBJ1-2 and V is TRBV4-1, with 7 nucleotides matching TRBD1. Trimming at V came to 2 bases and at J to 4 bases, leaving 7 bases not matched to a gene. Germline assignment: CDR1 MGHRA and CDR2 YSYEKL. This CDR3 spans 15 amino acids. CDR3 in amino acids: CASSQRDSNVYGYTF. In DNA, the CDR3 is TGCGCCAGCAGCCAACGGGACAGTAACGTCTATGGCTACACCTTC.

The rearrangement joins TRBV6-5 to TRBJ1-1, with D maybe TRBD1 (5 bases). This CDR3 comprises 12 residues. Deletions cut 6 bases from V and 0 bases from J, with 5 bases between. The germline V gene has CDR1 MNHEY and CDR2 SVGAGI. DNA of the CDR3: TGTGCCAGCAGGACAGTGAACACTGAAGCTTTCTTT. It encodes CASRTVNTEAFF.

The J gene is TRBJ1-2, the V gene TRBV28; 10 bases map to TRBD1. The CDR3 totals 17 residues. The V gene end was trimmed by 6 bases and the J gene end by 3 bases; junction bases not matched to a gene: 13. Per germline, CDR1 MDHEN and CDR2 SYDVKM. The CDR3 sequence is CASRGVDRGRADYGYTF. CDR3 DNA: TGTGCCAGCAGGGGCGTCGACAGGGGGCGGGCGGACTATGGCTACACCTTC.

The chain carries TRBV13 and TRBJ2-2; 12 bases align to TRBD2. Germline lookup yields CDR1 PRHDT and CDR2 FYEKMQ (reference sequence). The CDR3 is made up of 17 amino acids. V trimming: 2 bases; J trimming: 4 bases; junction bases outside the gene matches: 5. In nucleotides, the CDR3 is TGTGCCAGCAGCTTACTAGCGGGGGGGCATTCCACCGGGGAGCTGTTTTTT. As protein: CASSLLAGGHSTGELFF.

This clone was counted a few times. The V call is TRBV15, the J call TRBJ2-3; no reliable D call. V lost 0 bases, J lost 2 bases, and 12 bases lay in between. The CDR3 is 16 amino acids. Germline CDR1 is LNHNV and CDR2 is YYDKDF (reference sequence). CDR3 region: CATSRDLAEDTDTQYF. The CDR3 DNA reads as TGTGCCACCAGCAGAGATCTCGCGGAAGACACAGATACGCAGTATTTT.

This clone was seen just once. The CDR3 DNA is TGCGCCAGCAGCACGGGACAAGAGAACACTGAAGCTTTCTTT. Translating gives CASSTGQENTEAFF. The chain combines TRBV5-1 with TRBJ1-1; TRBD1 might be the D (6 bases). The CDR3 has 14 amino acids. V was clipped by 4 bases and J by 1 base, with 11 bases between them. Germline CDR1 reads SGHRS; CDR2 reads YFSETQ.

This rearrangement joins TRBV9 to TRBJ1-1, with D unclear. Trimming took off 2 bases at V and 5 bases at J, with 16 bases between the two ends. CDR1 is SGDLS and CDR2 is YYNGEE in the germline V gene. The CDR3 is made up of 15 amino acids. This CDR3 is CASSVLGSRRTEAFF. The CDR3 DNA follows: TGTGCCAGCAGCGTTTTAGGTAGCAGAAGGACTGAAGCTTTCTTT.

This chain joins TRBV7-9 and TRBJ1-5; TRBD1 aligns across 9 bases. Per the germline V gene, CDR1 is SEHNR and CDR2 is FQNEAQ (reference sequence). The CDR3 has 16 residues. After removal of 4 bases from V and 4 bases from J, the junction contained 8 bases not matched to a gene. The CDR3 protein is CASSSATGGFNQPQHF. The CDR3 DNA reads as TGTGCCAGCAGCTCAGCGACAGGGGGATTTAATCAGCCCCAGCATTTT.

This chain uses TRBV7-2 with TRBJ1-4, with D unresolved. The CDR3 extends over 13 amino acids. Germline assignment: CDR1 SGHTA and CDR2 FQGNSA. V lost 1 base and J 7 bases, leaving 7 bases between the germline ends. CDR3: CASSLGVVEKLFF. CDR3 bases: TGTGCCAGCAGCTTAGGCGTCGTTGAAAAACTGTTTTTT.

V and J are TRBV28 and TRBJ2-7; 8 bases fit TRBD1. From germline, CDR1 is MDHEN and CDR2 SYDVKM. This CDR3 has 14 residues. The V gene end was trimmed by 6 bases and the J gene end by 4 bases; junction bases not matched to a gene: 8. CDR3 in DNA: TGTGCCAGCAGGCAAGGGACAGGTTATTACGAGCAGTACTTC. It specifies CASRQGTGYYEQYF. The variable domain in full, completed from reference TRBV28 and TRBJ2-7, reads DVKVTQSSRYLVKRTGEKVFLECVQDMDHENMFWYRQDPGLGLRLIYFSYDVKMKEKGDIPEGYSVSREKKERFSLILESASTNQTSMYLCASRQGTGYYEQYFGPGTRLTVT.

This chain connects TRBV28 to TRBJ2-2; 9 bases match TRBD1. The germline CDR1 and CDR2 sequences are MDHEN and SYDVKM. This CDR3 comprises 16 residues. With V trimmed by 5 bases and J by 6 bases, 10 bases remained unmatched. CDR3: CASSSPDRGSAGELFF. Written as DNA, the CDR3 is TGTGCCAGCAGTAGCCCGGACAGGGGATCGGCCGGGGAGCTGTTTTTT.

CDR3 protein: CASSTPSTGGYEQYF. In DNA, the CDR3 is TGTGCCAGTAGTACGCCCTCGACAGGGGGTTACGAGCAGTACTTC. The chain carries TRBV19 and TRBJ2-7; 9 positions agree with TRBD1. The CDR3 has 15 amino acids. With V trimmed by 4 bases and J by 4 bases, 8 bases remained unmatched. CDR1 and CDR2 from the germline V gene are LNHDA and SQIVND (reference sequence).

The rearrangement uses TRBV7-2 and TRBJ2-5; 7 nucleotides agree with TRBD2. Germline V lookup: CDR1 SGHTA, CDR2 FQGNSA. V trimming: 2 bases; J trimming: 5 bases; junction bases outside the gene matches: 14. The CDR3 is made up of 17 amino acids. For the CDR3, the DNA is TGTGCCAGCAGCTTATTTGGCGGCGGGAGCCGTGGGGAGACCCAGTACTTC. Protein: CASSLFGGGSRGETQYF.

The chain employs TRBV3-1 (or the pseudogene TRBV3-2) and TRBJ2-2; TRBD1 matches 7 bases. With V trimmed by 2 bases and J by 7 bases, 10 bases remained unmatched. The CDR3 has 16 residues. The germline gives CDR1 LGHDT, CDR2 YNNKEL (reference sequence). The CDR3 loop is CASSQKRTGTVGELFF. The CDR3 DNA sequence: TGTGCCAGCAGCCAAAAAAGGACAGGAACGGTCGGGGAGCTGTTTTTT.

J is TRBJ2-5 and V is TRBV27, with a weak D call TRBD1 (5 bases). The CDR3 totals 14 residues. The V gene's germline CDR1 is MNHEY and CDR2 SMNVEV (reference sequence). Trimming left V 4 bases short and J 5 bases short, with 14 bases between. The CDR3 sequence is CASSYTDRPETQYF. In DNA, the CDR3 is TGTGCCAGCAGTTATACTGACAGACCCGAGACCCAGTACTTC.

This clone occurred once. The genes are TRBV7-8 and TRBJ1-2; 8 bases are shared with TRBD1. Per the germline V gene, CDR1 is SGHVS and CDR2 is FQNEAQ. V was pared by 5 bases and J by 8 bases, with 4 bases of the junction left unmatched. This CDR3 contains 12 residues. CDR3 DNA sequence: TGTGCCAGCAGCGGGGACAGGATCGGCTACACCTTC. Protein sequence: CASSGDRIGYTF.

V and J are TRBV3-1 (or the pseudogene TRBV3-2) and TRBJ1-1; D might be TRBD1 (6 bases). The CDR3 has 14 residues. The germline gives CDR1 LGHDT, CDR2 YNNKEL (reference sequence). Trimming stripped 8 bases from V and 4 bases from J, with 17 bases between. CDR3 DNA sequence: TGTGCCAGCGGGAAACAGGGACAAATCACTGAAGCTTTCTTT. Translating it yields CASGKQGQITEAFF.

This chain connects TRBV7-9 to TRBJ2-1, with D unresolved. The CDR3 has 16 residues. Germline V gene lookup returns CDR1 SEHNR and CDR2 FQNEAQ (reference sequence). Between the trimmed V and J ends, which lost 2 bases and 0 bases, there was a span of 11 bases. This CDR3 reads CASSLLSTSSYNEQFF. In nucleotides, the CDR3 is TGTGCCAGCAGCTTACTATCTACGAGCTCCTACAATGAGCAGTTCTTC.